This TCR beta chain was observed in a study of cytomegalovirus exposure and HLA in healthy donors. Sequencing used immunoSEQ multiplex PCR; TCRdb keeps in-frame clones, though not all of them. The sample shows approximately 82,000 clones, more than 85% of them seen only once. The CDR3 loop spans 14 amino acids. V dropped 7 bases and J dropped 3; count of bases not matched to a gene: 10. Germline V gene lookup returns CDR1 SGHRS and CDR2 YFSETQ. Sample: PBMCs. The rearrangement links TRBV5-1 to TRBJ2-7, with 7 bases matching TRBD2. The TCR originated in a man aged 18 to 29 in good health and CMV-seronegative. DNA for the CDR3: TGCGCCAGCTCTACTCGGGGGGATGGCTACGAGCAGTACTTC. This encodes CASSTRGDGYEQYF.